The T cell receptor beta chain described here comes from a study of blood T cell repertoires in COVID-19. For the study at large: From the United States, Italy and Spain came samples of acute and convalescent COVID-19. The analysed material was cDNA or gDNA that came from T cells, B-cell-depleted T cells, or PBMCs.

V was pared by 2 bases and J by 0 bases, with 7 bases between. Germline V lookup: CDR1 SNHLY, CDR2 FYNNEI. The CDR3 is 14 amino acids. Original handling: Estimation of nucleated cell counts was performed using reference gene primer amplification. Using immunoSEQ multiplex PCR, the repertoire was profiled, and TCRdb retains in-frame clones only, with some absent. The D gene and trimming were derived from the DNA, and the V and J assignments and clone size from that table. The data contain over 120,000 clones, under 90% of them singletons. This clone was counted a few times. This sequence originates from a human donor in a cohort sampled during active COVID-19. The chain carries TRBV2 and TRBJ1-1; D is uncertain. The sample consisted of peripheral blood. The CDR3 sequence: CASSERVLNTEAFF. CDR3 bases: TGTGCCAGCAGTGAAAGAGTCTTGAACACTGAAGCTTTCTTT.